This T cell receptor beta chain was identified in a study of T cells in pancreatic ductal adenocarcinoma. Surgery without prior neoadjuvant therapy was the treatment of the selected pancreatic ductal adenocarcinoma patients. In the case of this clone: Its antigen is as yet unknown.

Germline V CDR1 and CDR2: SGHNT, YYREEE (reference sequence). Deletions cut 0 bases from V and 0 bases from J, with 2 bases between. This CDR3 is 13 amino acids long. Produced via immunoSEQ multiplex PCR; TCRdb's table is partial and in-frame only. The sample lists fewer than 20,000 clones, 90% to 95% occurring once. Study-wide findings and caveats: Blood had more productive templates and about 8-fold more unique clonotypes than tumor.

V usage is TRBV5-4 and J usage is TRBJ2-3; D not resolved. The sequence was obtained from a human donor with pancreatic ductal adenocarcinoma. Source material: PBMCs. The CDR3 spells CASSLESTDTQYF. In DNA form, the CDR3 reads TGTGCCAGCAGCTTGGAAAGCACAGATACGCAGTATTTT.